This TCR beta chain was sequenced in a study of control samples from healthy donors and cancer patients. The protocol was immunoSEQ multiplex PCR, while the TCRdb copy is restricted to in-frame clones and leaves out a portion. The sample contains 90,000 to 150,000 clones, more than 80% of which appear only once. Germline V gene data show CDR1 as SGHAT and CDR2 as FQNNGV. V was clipped by 2 bases and J by 8 bases; unmatched bases: 8. CDR3 length: 16 residues. Material: blood. The genes are TRBV11-2 and TRBJ1-6; 8 nucleotides agree with TRBD1. The TCR was taken from a man aged 50-60 years in good health. CDR3 DNA sequence: TGTGCCAGCAGCTTATGGGACAGGTACAAGGATTCACCCCTCCACTTT. Translated, it gives CASSLWDRYKDSPLHF.